The clone carrying this TCR beta chain was observed a handful of times. Its specificity is not known. The data were obtained in a study of identical twins. The study, taken as a whole, reports: With beta out-of-frame sequences, excess sharing by twins was weaker. Within cord blood, abundant beta clonotypes carried fewer insertions, but memory repertoires showed no such trend.

The CDR3 is made up of 14 amino acids. Per the germline V gene, CDR1 is LNHDA and CDR2 is SQIVND (reference sequence). Trimming cost V 5 bases and J 7 bases, with 17 bases left between them. TCRdb itself ran the 5' RACE reads through MiXCR, one entry per CDR3 protein. This table has fewer than 250,000 distinct CDR3 sequences, about 16% appearing once. These data are also associated with another study on T cells expressing NK-cell markers. That paper states: Underlying the TCR beta repertoires were sorted CD3+CD56+NKG2C+, CD3+CD56+NKG2C- and CD3+CD56-NKG2C+ T cells. These clonotypes, the leaders elsewhere, also led the CD3+CD56-NKG2C+ fraction in a few donors.

Source material: CD8+ T cells sorted from blood. The origin of this receptor is a woman in her late teens or twenties in good health. The chain is built from TRBV19 and TRBJ2-5; D may be TRBD1 (5 bases). CDR3 in amino acids: CASSPREGIGTQYF. The CDR3 DNA reads TGTGCCAGTAGTCCCAGGGAAGGGATTGGGACCCAGTACTTC. The whole variable domain, remainder taken from reference TRBV19 and TRBJ2-5, is DGGITQSPKYLFRKEGQNVTLSCEQNLNHDAMYWYRQDPGQGLRLIYYSQIVNDFQKGDIAEGYSVSREKKESFPLTVTSAQKNPTAFYLCASSPREGIGTQYFGPGTRLLVL.